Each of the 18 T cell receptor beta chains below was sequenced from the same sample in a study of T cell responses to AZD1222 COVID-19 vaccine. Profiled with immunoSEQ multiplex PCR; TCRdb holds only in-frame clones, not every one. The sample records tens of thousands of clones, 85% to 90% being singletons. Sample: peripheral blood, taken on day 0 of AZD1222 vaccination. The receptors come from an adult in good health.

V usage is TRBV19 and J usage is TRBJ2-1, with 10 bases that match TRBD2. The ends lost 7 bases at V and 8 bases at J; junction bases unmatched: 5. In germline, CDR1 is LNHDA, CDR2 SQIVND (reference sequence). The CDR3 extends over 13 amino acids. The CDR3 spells CASTSGGADEQFF. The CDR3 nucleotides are TGTGCCAGTACTAGCGGGGGAGCGGATGAGCAGTTCTTC.

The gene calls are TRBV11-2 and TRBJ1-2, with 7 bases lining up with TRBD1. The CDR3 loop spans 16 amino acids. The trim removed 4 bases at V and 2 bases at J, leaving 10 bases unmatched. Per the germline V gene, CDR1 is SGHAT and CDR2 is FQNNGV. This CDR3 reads CASSSILVTGNYGYTF. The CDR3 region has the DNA TGTGCCAGCAGCTCGATTCTGGTGACAGGGAACTATGGCTACACCTTC.

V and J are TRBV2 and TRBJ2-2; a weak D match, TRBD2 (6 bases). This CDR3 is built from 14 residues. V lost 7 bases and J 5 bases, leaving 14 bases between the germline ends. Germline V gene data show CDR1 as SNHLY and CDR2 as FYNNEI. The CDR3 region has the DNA TGTGCCAGCACAAGGGAGGAAGGAACCGGGGAGCTGTTTTTT. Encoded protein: CASTREEGTGELFF.

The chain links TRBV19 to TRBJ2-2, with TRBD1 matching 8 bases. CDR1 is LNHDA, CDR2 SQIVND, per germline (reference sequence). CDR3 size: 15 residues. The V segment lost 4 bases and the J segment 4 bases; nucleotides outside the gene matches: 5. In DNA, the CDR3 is TGTGCCAGTAGTAAACAGGGGGGAGTCACCGGGGAGCTGTTTTTT. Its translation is CASSKQGGVTGELFF.

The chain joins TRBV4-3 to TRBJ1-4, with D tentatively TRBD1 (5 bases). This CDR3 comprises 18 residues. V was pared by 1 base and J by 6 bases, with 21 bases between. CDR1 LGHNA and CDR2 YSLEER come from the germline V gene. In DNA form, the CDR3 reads TGCGCCAGCAGCCAAGCTTATGGCCCACGGGGGTTCGATGAAAAACTGTTTTTT. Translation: CASSQAYGPRGFDEKLFF.

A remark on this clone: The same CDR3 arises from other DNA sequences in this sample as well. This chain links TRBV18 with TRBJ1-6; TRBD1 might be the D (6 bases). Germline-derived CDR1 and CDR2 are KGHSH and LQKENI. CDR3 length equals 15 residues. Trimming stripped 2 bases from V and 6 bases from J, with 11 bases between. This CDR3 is CASSPRTEPNSPLHF. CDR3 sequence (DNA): TGTGCCAGCTCACCAAGGACAGAGCCTAATTCACCCCTCCACTTT.

For the CDR3, the DNA is TGTGCCAGCAGCCAAGAAAGGGTGGACACTGAAGCTTTCTTT. The encoded protein is CASSQERVDTEAFF. The genes are TRBV3-1 (or the pseudogene TRBV3-2) and TRBJ1-1; D gene uncertain. The CDR3 spans 14 residues. The V gene's germline CDR1 is LGHDT and CDR2 YNNKEL (reference sequence). V was cut by 0 bases and J by 3 bases, with 8 bases left in between.

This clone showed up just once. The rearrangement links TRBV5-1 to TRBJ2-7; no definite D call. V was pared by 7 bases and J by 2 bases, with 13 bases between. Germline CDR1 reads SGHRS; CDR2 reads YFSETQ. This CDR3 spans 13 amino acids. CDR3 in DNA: TGCGCCAGCTCCCTGGGGTGGGCCTACGAGCAGTACTTC. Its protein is CASSLGWAYEQYF.

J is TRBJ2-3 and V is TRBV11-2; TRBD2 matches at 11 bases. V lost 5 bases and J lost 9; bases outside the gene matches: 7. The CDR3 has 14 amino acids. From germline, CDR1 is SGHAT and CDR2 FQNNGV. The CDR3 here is CASSATSGGGTQYF. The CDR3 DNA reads TGTGCCAGCAGCGCAACTAGCGGGGGCGGGACGCAGTATTTT.

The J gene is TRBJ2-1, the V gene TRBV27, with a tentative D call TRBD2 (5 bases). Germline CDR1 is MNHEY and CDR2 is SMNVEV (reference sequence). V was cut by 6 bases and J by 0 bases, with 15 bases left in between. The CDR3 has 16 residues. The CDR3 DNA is TGTGCCAGCAGCCCCTTTGGAGGCCTCTCCTACAATGAGCAGTTCTTC. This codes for CASSPFGGLSYNEQFF.

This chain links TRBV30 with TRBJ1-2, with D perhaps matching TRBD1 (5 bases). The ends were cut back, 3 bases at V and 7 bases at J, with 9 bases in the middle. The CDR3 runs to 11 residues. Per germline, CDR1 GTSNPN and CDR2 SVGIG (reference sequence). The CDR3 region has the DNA TGTGCCTGGAGGGGAGGGGCTGGCTACACCTTC. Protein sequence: CAWRGGAGYTF.

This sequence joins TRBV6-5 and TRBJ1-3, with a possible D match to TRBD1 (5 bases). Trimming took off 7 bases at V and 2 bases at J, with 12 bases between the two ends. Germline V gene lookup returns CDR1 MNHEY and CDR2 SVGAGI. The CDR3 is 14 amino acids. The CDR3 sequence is CASTRSGTGNTIYF. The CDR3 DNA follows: TGTGCCAGCACCCGATCAGGGACTGGAAACACCATATATTTT.

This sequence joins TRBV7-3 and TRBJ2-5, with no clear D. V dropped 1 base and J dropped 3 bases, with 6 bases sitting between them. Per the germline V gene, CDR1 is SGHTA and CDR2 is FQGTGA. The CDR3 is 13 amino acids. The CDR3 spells CASSLNTEETQYF. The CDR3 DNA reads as TGTGCCAGCAGCTTAAATACAGAAGAGACCCAGTACTTC.

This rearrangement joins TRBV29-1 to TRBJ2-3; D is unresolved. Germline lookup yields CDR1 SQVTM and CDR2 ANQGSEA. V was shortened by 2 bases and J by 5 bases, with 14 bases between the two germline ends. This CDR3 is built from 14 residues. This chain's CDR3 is CSVESHSEIDTQYF. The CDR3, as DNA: TGCAGCGTTGAATCACACTCGGAAATAGATACGCAGTATTTT.

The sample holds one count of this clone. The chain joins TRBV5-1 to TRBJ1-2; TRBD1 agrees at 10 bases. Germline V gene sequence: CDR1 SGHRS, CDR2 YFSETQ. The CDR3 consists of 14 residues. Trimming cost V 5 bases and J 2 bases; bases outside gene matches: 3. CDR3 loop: CASSSTGGNYGYTF. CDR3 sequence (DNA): TGCGCCAGCAGTTCGACAGGGGGCAACTATGGCTACACCTTC.

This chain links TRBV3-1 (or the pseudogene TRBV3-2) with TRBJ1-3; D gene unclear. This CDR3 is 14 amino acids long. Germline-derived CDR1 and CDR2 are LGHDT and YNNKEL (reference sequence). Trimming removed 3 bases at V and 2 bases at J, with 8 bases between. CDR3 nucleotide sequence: TGTGCCAGCAGCCATAGGCGGACTGGAAACACCATATATTTT. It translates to CASSHRRTGNTIYF.

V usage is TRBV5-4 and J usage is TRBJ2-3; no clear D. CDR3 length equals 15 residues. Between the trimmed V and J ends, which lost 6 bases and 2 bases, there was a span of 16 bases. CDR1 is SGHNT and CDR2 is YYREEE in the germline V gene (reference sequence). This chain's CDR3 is CASTSPAGITDTQYF. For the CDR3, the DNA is TGTGCCAGCACCTCTCCGGCAGGCATCACAGATACGCAGTATTTT.

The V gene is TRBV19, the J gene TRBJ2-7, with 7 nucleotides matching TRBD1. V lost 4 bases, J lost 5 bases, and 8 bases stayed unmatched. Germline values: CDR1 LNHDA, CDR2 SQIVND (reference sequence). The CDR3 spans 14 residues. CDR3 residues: CASSNLGTANEQYF. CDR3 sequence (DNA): TGTGCCAGTAGTAACTTGGGGACAGCCAACGAGCAGTACTTC.